This T cell receptor (beta chain) was captured by sequencing in a study of blood T cell repertoires in COVID-19. This CDR3 spans 17 amino acids. With 0 bases removed from V and 2 bases from J, the gap between germline ends came to 11 bases. The germline gives CDR1 KGHSH, CDR2 LQKENI. The method was immunoSEQ multiplex PCR; TCRdb's version includes in-frame clones alone and lacks a portion of them. In the table there are 300,000 or so clones, about 92% of which are singletons. The sequenced sample was PBMCs or T cells enriched from blood (not recorded which). V usage is TRBV18 and J usage is TRBJ2-6, with D uncertain. This receptor was identified in a man aged 55-75 years who had recovered from COVID-19. The CDR3 reads CASSPPSGVPGANVLTF. CDR3 DNA: TGTGCCAGCTCACCACCGTCAGGCGTACCTGGGGCCAACGTCCTGACTTTC.